These 27 T cell receptor beta chains share one sample of origin, sequenced in a study of T cell responses to AZD1222 COVID-19 vaccine. Here immunoSEQ multiplex PCR was the method, and the copy in TCRdb shows in-frame clones only, minus some. The table lists around 140,000 clones, roughly 93% of them singletons. Sequencing was performed on peripheral blood, taken after recovery from COVID-19. These receptors originate from an adult who had recovered from COVID-19.

The J gene is TRBJ2-7, the V gene TRBV19; 7 nucleotides match TRBD1. The junction had 11 bases not matched to a gene; V was cut back by 10 bases and J by 2 bases. The CDR3 is 14 residues long. The germline gives CDR1 LNHDA, CDR2 SQIVND (reference sequence). Written as DNA, the CDR3 is TGTGCCACCTCACCGGGACAGCAAACCTACGAGCAGTACTTC. Its protein product is CATSPGQQTYEQYF.

V gene TRBV18 combines with J gene TRBJ1-5, with D perhaps matching TRBD1 (5 bases). Germline CDR1 KGHSH, CDR2 LQKENI. CDR3 length equals 16 residues. V was clipped by 2 bases and J by 6 bases, with 17 bases between them. The CDR3 DNA follows: TGTGCCAGCTCACCAAATGATGGGGGTGTGGGTCAGCCCCAGCATTTT. Translation gives CASSPNDGGVGQPQHF. The entire variable domain, with the rest obtained from reference TRBV18 and TRBJ1-5, is as follows: NAGVMQNPRHLVRRRGQEARLRCSPMKGHSHVYWYRQLPEEGLKFMVYLQKENIIDESGMPKERFSAEFPKEGPSILRIQQVVRGDSAAYFCASSPNDGGVGQPQHFGDGTRLSIL.

J is TRBJ2-2 and V is TRBV7-9; possibly TRBD1 for D (6 bases). The length of the CDR3 is 15 residues. V was clipped by 3 bases and J by 7 bases, with 15 bases between them. CDR1 is SEHNR, CDR2 FQNEAQ, per germline (reference sequence). CDR3 sequence reads: CASSFRQGSVGELFF. CDR3 nucleotides: TGTGCCAGCAGCTTCAGGCAGGGGTCGGTCGGGGAGCTGTTTTTT.

This clone was recorded only once. The genes are TRBV2 and TRBJ2-4; D possibly corresponds to TRBD2 (5 bases). This CDR3 contains 12 residues. V lost 5 bases to trimming and J lost 7 bases, with 9 bases between them. From germline, CDR1 is SNHLY and CDR2 FYNNEI. CDR3 nucleotide sequence: TGTGCCAGCAGTACCGGGGTTAACATTCAGTACTTC. Translating it yields CASSTGVNIQYF.

This clone appeared a few times. The chain joins TRBV28 to TRBJ2-7; 9 bases line up with TRBD1. The germline CDR1 and CDR2 sequences are MDHEN and SYDVKM. V lost 8 bases, J lost 6 bases, and 5 bases stayed unmatched. The CDR3 is made up of 12 amino acids. The CDR3 sequence is CASQRTGVEQYF. The CDR3 bases are TGTGCCAGCCAGAGGACAGGGGTCGAGCAGTACTTC.

The rearrangement joins TRBV28 to TRBJ1-1; no clear D. V gave up 4 bases and J gave up 4 bases, with 16 bases separating them. The CDR3 runs to 15 residues. Germline V gene sequence: CDR1 MDHEN, CDR2 SYDVKM. This CDR3 is CASSSPTPQSTEAFF. In DNA form, the CDR3 reads TGTGCCAGCAGTTCCCCGACACCTCAAAGCACTGAAGCTTTCTTT.

This chain connects TRBV2 to TRBJ1-1; the D gene is possibly TRBD1 (6 bases). This CDR3 comprises 13 residues. Germline CDR1 is SNHLY and CDR2 is FYNNEI. Trimming left V 4 bases short and J 7 bases short, with 13 bases between. DNA for the CDR3: TGTGCCAGCAGTGTTTCAGACAGGAGTGAAGCTTTCTTT. It yields the protein CASSVSDRSEAFF.

This chain connects TRBV5-1 to TRBJ2-7; D tentatively reads TRBD1 or TRBD2 (5 bases each). The CDR3 covers 14 residues. Germline V gene sequence: CDR1 SGHRS, CDR2 YFSETQ. Between the trimmed V and J ends, which lost 4 bases and 3 bases, there was a span of 14 bases. The CDR3 bases are TGCGCCAGCAGCCCTTGGGGGTCATACTACGAGCAGTACTTC. This sequence encodes CASSPWGSYYEQYF.

This sequence joins TRBV18 and TRBJ2-5, with a weak D call TRBD2 (6 bases). Trimming took 3 bases from V and 0 from J, leaving 14 bases between them. The germline V gene encodes CDR1 KGHSH and CDR2 LQKENI. This CDR3 has 16 residues. The DNA for the CDR3 is TGTGCCAGCTCACCTTCCGGAGGGACGTACCAAGAGACCCAGTACTTC. Translated: CASSPSGGTYQETQYF.

This clone occurred once. The gene calls are TRBV7-9 and TRBJ1-4; D gene uncertain. The V gene's germline CDR1 is SEHNR and CDR2 FQNEAQ (reference sequence). The CDR3 covers 13 residues. With 3 bases removed from V and 5 bases from J, the gap between germline ends came to 7 bases. CDR3 amino acids: CASSFAGNEKLFF. The CDR3 DNA is TGTGCCAGCAGCTTTGCAGGAAATGAAAAACTGTTTTTT. The full variable domain, rest sourced from reference TRBV7-9 and TRBJ1-4, is DTGVSQNPRHKITKRGQNVTFRCDPISEHNRLYWYRQTLGQGPEFLTYFQNEAQLEKSRLLSDRFSAERPKGSFSTLEIQRTEQGDSAMYLCASSFAGNEKLFFGSGTQLSVL.

The chain carries TRBV19 and TRBJ1-5; no firm D call. This CDR3 region has 15 residues. CDR1 is LNHDA, CDR2 SQIVND, per germline (reference sequence). The germline V and J ends were trimmed by 9 bases and 1 base, with 16 bases remaining between them. CDR3 in amino acids: CASALVRASNQPQHF. The CDR3 nucleotides read TGTGCCAGCGCGCTCGTAAGGGCGAGCAATCAGCCCCAGCATTTT. Supplemented by reference TRBV19 and TRBJ1-5, the full variable domain reads DGGITQSPKYLFRKEGQNVTLSCEQNLNHDAMYWYRQDPGQGLRLIYYSQIVNDFQKGDIAEGYSVSREKKESFPLTVTSAQKNPTAFYLCASALVRASNQPQHFGDGTRLSIL.

The chain uses TRBV19 and TRBJ1-1; 8 bases are shared with TRBD1. Trimming removed 6 bases from V and 7 bases from J; junction bases left unmatched: 4. The CDR3 consists of 12 residues. The germline V gene encodes CDR1 LNHDA and CDR2 SQIVND (reference sequence). CDR3 loop: CASREDRGEAFF. The CDR3 DNA sequence: TGTGCCAGTAGGGAAGACAGGGGTGAAGCTTTCTTT.

This chain links TRBV9 with TRBJ1-6; D is uncertain. The V and J ends lost 0 bases and 10 bases respectively, with 11 bases between them. The CDR3 extends over 14 amino acids. The germline V gene encodes CDR1 SGDLS and CDR2 YYNGEE. The CDR3 reads CASSVASGASPLHF. For the CDR3, the DNA is TGTGCCAGCAGCGTAGCTTCTGGAGCCTCACCCCTCCACTTT.

About this clone itself: One junction end does not reproduce the germline sequence, and a read error may be involved. The V call is TRBV7-7, the J call TRBJ2-5; D is unresolved. This CDR3 has 13 amino acids. Germline CDR1 reads SSHAT; CDR2 reads FNYEAQ (reference sequence). Here the CDR3 DNA reads TGTGCTAGCAGCTTGGGGAACCAAGAGACCCAGTACTTC. It translates to CASSLGNQETQYF. The full variable domain, in which reference TRBV7-7 and TRBJ2-5 provide the parts outside the CDR3, is GAGVSQSPRYKVTKRGQDVTLRCDPISSHATLYWYQQALGQGPEFLTYFNYEAQPDKSGLPSDRFSAERPEGSISTLTIQRTEQRDSAMYRCASSLGNQETQYFGPGTRLLVL.

This chain joins TRBV21-1 and TRBJ2-2; the D call TRBD2 from the table was never checked on the DNA. TRBV21-1 is given as a pseudogene. The CDR3 is 19 residues long. The CDR3 nucleotides are TGTGCCAGCAGCCCTGCAGGGCCCACTAGCGGGAGTGTCACCGGGGAGCTGTTTTTT. The encoded protein is CASSPAGPTSGSVTGELFF.

The CDR3, as DNA: TGTGCCAGCAGCTTGCCTCAGGGGACAGGGAGGTCGTATGAGCAGTTCTTC. Translation: CASSLPQGTGRSYEQFF. The chain employs TRBV5-6 and TRBJ2-1, with 9 bases lining up with TRBD1. The V and J ends lost 1 base and 8 bases, in that order; junction bases with no gene match: 13. The CDR3 has 17 amino acids. Germline V gene data show CDR1 as SGHDT and CDR2 as YYEEEE.

This clone was counted a few times. V and J are TRBV6-5 and TRBJ1-3; a weak D match, TRBD1 (6 bases). Looked up from germline, CDR1 is MNHEY and CDR2 is SVGAGI. The CDR3 has 14 residues. The V end was cut by 8 bases, the J end by 4 bases, with 15 bases between. CDR3 DNA sequence: TGTGCCAGCGGGGCTGCAGGGGCAGGAAACACCATATATTTT. Its translation is CASGAAGAGNTIYF.

V is TRBV24-1 and J is TRBJ1-2; the D is unclear. With 4 bases removed from V and 3 bases from J, the gap between germline ends came to 8 bases. From germline, CDR1 is KGHDR and CDR2 SFDVKD. The CDR3 has 13 residues. The DNA for the CDR3 is TGTGCCACCAGTGAGGGGTTATACTATGGCTACACCTTC. It specifies CATSEGLYYGYTF.

The J gene is TRBJ1-5, the V gene TRBV18, with D maybe TRBD1 (6 bases). The CDR3 covers 13 residues. Per germline, CDR1 KGHSH and CDR2 LQKENI. The V end was cut by 4 bases, the J end by 5 bases, with 9 bases between. CDR3 nucleotide sequence: TGTGCCAGCTCACTGGCAGGGGATCAGCCCCAGCATTTT. Protein: CASSLAGDQPQHF.

This clone showed up just once. The J gene is TRBJ2-1, the V gene TRBV4-1; D may correspond to TRBD1 or TRBD2 (5 bases each). V shed 0 bases and J shed 8 bases, with 11 bases lying between them. CDR3 length equals 14 residues. The germline V gene has CDR1 MGHRA and CDR2 YSYEKL. The CDR3 bases are TGCGCCAGCAGCCAAGATCCGGGGACGGATGAGCAGTTCTTC. Encoded protein: CASSQDPGTDEQFF.

The chain carries TRBV28 and TRBJ2-7, with D maybe TRBD1 (6 bases). This CDR3 comprises 15 residues. V lost 7 bases to trimming and J lost 3 bases, with 19 bases between them. The germline V gene encodes CDR1 MDHEN and CDR2 SYDVKM. The CDR3 loop is CASTFSRDIFYEQYF. In DNA, the CDR3 is TGTGCCAGCACCTTCAGTCGGGACATCTTCTACGAGCAGTACTTC.

Turning to this clone: This CDR3 is also generated by other DNA sequences in the sample. This chain connects TRBV6-4 to TRBJ2-1; 10 bases are shared with TRBD2. Per germline, CDR1 MRHNA and CDR2 SNTAGT. The J segment lost 9 bases and the V segment lost 6 bases, leaving 5 bases of the junction unmatched. The CDR3 totals 13 residues. The CDR3 DNA follows: TGTGCCAGCAGCGCCAGACTAGCGGGTGAGCAGTTCTTC. Protein product: CASSARLAGEQFF.

This clone was recorded only once. The chain recombines TRBV6-5 with TRBJ2-1, with a possible D match to TRBD1 (6 bases). This CDR3 has 15 residues. Germline V gene lookup returns CDR1 MNHEY and CDR2 SVGAGI. V was pared by 5 bases and J by 1 base, with 12 bases between. The CDR3 sequence is CASSPRQGSYNEQFF. As DNA, the CDR3 is TGTGCCAGCAGTCCGAGGCAGGGGTCCTACAATGAGCAGTTCTTC.

The V and J genes are TRBV19 and TRBJ2-6; 9 nucleotides align to TRBD1. The CDR3 has 17 residues. Germline V gene data show CDR1 as LNHDA and CDR2 as SQIVND (reference sequence). Trimming took 10 bases from V and 0 from J; bases not matched to a gene: 10. CDR3 protein: CATVDRGGGSGANVLTF. Written as DNA, the CDR3 is TGTGCCACCGTCGACAGGGGGGGAGGCTCTGGGGCCAACGTCCTGACTTTC.

The V gene is TRBV7-8, the J gene TRBJ2-7; D ambiguous. The CDR3 has 12 amino acids. CDR1 SGHVS and CDR2 FQNEAQ come from the germline V gene. The V end lost 3 bases, the J end lost 4 bases, and 7 bases lay between the germline ends. This CDR3 is CASSFSVYEQYF. CDR3 sequence (DNA): TGTGCCAGCAGCTTTTCAGTATACGAGCAGTACTTC. The full variable domain, its missing parts supplied by reference TRBV7-8 and TRBJ2-7, is GAGVSQSPRYKVAKRGQDVALRCDPISGHVSLFWYQQALGQGPEFLTYFQNEAQLDKSGLPSDRFFAERPEGSVSTLKIQRTQQEDSAVYLCASSFSVYEQYFGPGTRLTVT.

The chain recombines TRBV19 with TRBJ2-1, with 8 bases fitting TRBD2. This CDR3 has 13 residues. The germline gives CDR1 LNHDA, CDR2 SQIVND (reference sequence). V gave up 11 bases and J gave up 5 bases; unmatched junction bases: 8. The CDR3 loop is CAGSTSVNNEQFF. The DNA of the CDR3 is TGTGCCGGATCGACTAGCGTCAACAATGAGCAGTTCTTC. The entire variable domain, with the rest obtained from reference TRBV19 and TRBJ2-1, is as follows: DGGITQSPKYLFRKEGQNVTLSCEQNLNHDAMYWYRQDPGQGLRLIYYSQIVNDFQKGDIAEGYSVSREKKESFPLTVTSAQKNPTAFYLCAGSTSVNNEQFFGPGTRLTVL.

This chain connects TRBV7-6 to TRBJ1-6; no clear D. The V gene's germline CDR1 is SGHVS and CDR2 FNYEAQ. Trimming took off 3 bases at V and 8 bases at J, with 5 bases between the two ends. CDR3 length: 12 residues. The CDR3 sequence is CASSLLDSPLHF. Written as DNA, the CDR3 is TGTGCCAGCAGCTTGTTGGATTCACCCCTCCACTTT.